This T cell receptor (beta chain) comes out of a study of T cell repertoires in cytomegalovirus infection. Study as a whole: Recently identified HLA-C-restricted CMV epitopes were among the peptides used. It can be stated that public TCR beta signatures indicated CMV infection as well as a matching HLA type. General study points: HLA-C-restricted CMV clonotypes gave the most frequent clonotype in two of eight donors.

This clonotype was seen ten or more times. Its target is unknown. TCRdb reanalysed the reads using MiXCR and keeps one entry per CDR3 protein. The sample includes some 590,000 distinct CDR3 sequences, roughly 43% seen only once; the top ten take 48%. The clonotype was recovered from a human donor in good health (CMV status not recorded). Some clones in this sample may be carry-over from other donors' samples. The sample consisted of cultured PBMCs, taken from culture after CMV antigen stimulation.

The CDR3 region has the DNA TGTGCCAGCAGCTTACGGGGGAGTAACACTGAAGCTTTCTTT. This translates into CASSLRGSNTEAFF. The gene calls are TRBV7-2 and TRBJ1-1; a possible D gene is TRBD1 (5 bases). CDR3 size: 14 residues. CDR1 SGHTA and CDR2 FQGNSA come from the germline V gene. With 2 bases removed from V and 2 bases from J, the gap between germline ends came to 9 bases.